This entry is about one T cell receptor (beta chain). The antigen is undetermined. The germline V gene encodes CDR1 SGHTA and CDR2 FQGNSA. This CDR3 is built from 15 residues. V lost 2 bases and J lost 1, with 9 bases in between. This sample stems from a study of shared clonotypes between healthy human individuals. As for the study in general: Each donor's CD4 naive and CD4 memory cells filled three plates apiece, CD8 naive two, and CD8 memory one. Study results and limitations: The study found lower generation probabilities in non-shared clonotypes than in those shared by all four donors.

The table came from immunoSEQ multiplex PCR; TCRdb's copy has only in-frame clones and leaves some out. The table lists 950,000 to 1,300,000 clones, roughly 70% of them singletons, with 1.5% in the top ten. All the donors were Caucasian adults who lived in Nashville, Tennessee. A CD45RA-negative memory subset and a CD45RA+ naive subset were separated from the CD4+ cells. The chain employs TRBV7-2 and TRBJ1-3, with D possibly being TRBD1 (6 bases). The TCR sequence derives from a man aged 18 to 29 in good health. The source material was memory CD4+ T cells sorted from blood. Documented subset: CD45RA-negative fraction. CDR3 in amino acids: CASSLRGASGNTIYF. The CDR3 nucleotides are TGTGCCAGCAGCTTAAGGGGGGCTTCTGGAAACACCATATATTTT. Filled out from reference TRBV7-2 and TRBJ1-3, the complete variable domain reads GAGVSQSPSNKVTEKGKDVELRCDPISGHTALYWYRQSLGQGLEFLIYFQGNSAPDKSGLPSDRFSAERTGGSVSTLTIQRTQQEDSAVYLCASSLRGASGNTIYFGEGSWLTVV.